This entry concerns a single T cell receptor beta chain. Authors' processing steps: Amplification of reference gene primers was used by the study to estimate nucleated cell counts. Assay: immunoSEQ multiplex PCR; the TCRdb copy retains only in-frame clones and omits some. That table furnishes V, J and clone size, whereas the DNA furnished D and trimming. The sample lists almost 300,000 clones; roughly 86% were seen once. These data originate in a study of blood T cell repertoires in COVID-19. For the study at large: Samples came from the United States, Italy and Spain, spanning acute and convalescent COVID-19.

The CDR3 is 13 amino acids. The germline gives CDR1 LNHDA, CDR2 SQIVND (reference sequence). V was pared by 4 bases and J by 12 bases, with 7 bases of the junction left unmatched. The origin of this receptor is a man in his sixties or seventies with acute or convalescent COVID-19. The chain carries TRBV19 and TRBJ2-1, with 9 bases aligning to TRBD2. The sequenced material came from peripheral blood. CDR3 bases: TGTGCCAGTAGTACTAGCGGGATGTCCTGGCAGTTCTTC. Protein product: CASSTSGMSWQFF. Combining the CDR3 with reference TRBV19 and TRBJ2-1 gives the whole variable domain DGGITQSPKYLFRKEGQNVTLSCEQNLNHDAMYWYRQDPGQGLRLIYYSQIVNDFQKGDIAEGYSVSREKKESFPLTVTSAQKNPTAFYLCASSTSGMSWQFFGPGTRLTVL.